The 20 T cell receptor beta chains in this list originate from one sample, sequenced in a study of shared T cell receptors in the human thymus. Generated by immunoSEQ multiplex PCR, the TCRdb table keeps only in-frame clones and is missing some. Among 700,000 or so clones listed, approximately 85% were seen once. The sample was also reused in another study, on human thymus T cells.

Sample: thymocytes. These receptors were collected from a girl under three years old with a congenital heart defect.

Of note for this clone: Other DNA sequences from this sample encode an identical CDR3 as well. This chain uses TRBV6-5 with TRBJ1-2, with TRBD1 matching over 9 bases. Germline V lookup: CDR1 MNHEY, CDR2 SVGAGI. CDR3 length equals 14 residues. The junction had 1 base not matched to a gene; V was cut back by 0 bases and J by 5 bases. CDR3 in amino acids: CASSYSDRGYGYTF. CDR3 DNA sequence: TGTGCCAGCAGTTACTCTGACAGGGGGTATGGCTACACCTTC.

J is TRBJ1-1 and V is TRBV7-3, with D perhaps matching TRBD1 (5 bases). The CDR3 contains 15 residues. V lost 1 base and J lost 4, with 13 bases in between. CDR1 and CDR2 from the germline V gene are SGHTA and FQGTGA. This CDR3 reads CASSLRGGMFTEAFF. As DNA, the CDR3 is TGTGCCAGCAGCTTAAGGGGGGGTATGTTCACTGAAGCTTTCTTT.

This clone was recorded a few times. The V and J genes are TRBV5-1 and TRBJ2-1, with 13 bases matching TRBD2. From germline, CDR1 is SGHRS and CDR2 YFSETQ. The CDR3 sequence is 16 residues long. Unmatched junction bases numbered 4, after V lost 4 bases and J lost 3 bases. The CDR3 reads CASSRGLAGFYNEQFF. DNA for the CDR3: TGCGCCAGCAGCAGGGGACTAGCGGGGTTCTACAATGAGCAGTTCTTC.

This chain links TRBV5-6 with TRBJ2-5; 11 bases are a match to TRBD2. The CDR3 length is 17 residues. The germline V gene has CDR1 SGHDT and CDR2 YYEEEE. Germline trimming cut 8 bases from V and 5 bases from J; bases unmatched to any gene: 17. CDR3 sequence: CASYPRLAGGLRETQYF. In nucleotides, the CDR3 is TGTGCCAGTTACCCCCGCCTAGCGGGGGGATTGAGGGAGACCCAGTACTTC. The whole variable domain, remainder taken from reference TRBV5-6 and TRBJ2-5, is DAGVTQSPTHLIKTRGQQVTLRCSPKSGHDTVSWYQQALGQGPQFIFQYYEEEERQRGNFPDRFSGHQFPNYSSELNVNALLLGDSALYLCASYPRLAGGLRETQYFGPGTRLLVL.

The V call is TRBV4-1, the J call TRBJ1-4; weak D call: TRBD1 (6 bases). Trimming shortened V by 3 bases and J by 7 bases, and 15 bases separated the two germline ends. CDR3 length: 15 amino acids. From germline, CDR1 is MGHRA and CDR2 YSYEKL. The CDR3 sequence is CASSQDSSHGEKLFF. Written as DNA, the CDR3 is TGCGCCAGCAGCCAGGACAGCTCCCACGGTGAAAAACTGTTTTTT.

The chain uses TRBV7-6 and TRBJ1-3; D is possibly TRBD1 (6 bases). Germline values: CDR1 SGHVS, CDR2 FNYEAQ. V lost 7 bases and J 7 bases, leaving 17 bases between the germline ends. The CDR3 extends over 14 amino acids. This chain's CDR3 is CASTHEGVTNTIYF. The CDR3 bases are TGTGCCAGCACTCACGAGGGGGTGACGAACACCATATATTTT.

The chain joins TRBV4-1 to TRBJ1-5; D remains unclear. Deletions cut 0 bases from V and 5 bases from J, with 23 bases between. Germline CDR1 reads MGHRA; CDR2 reads YSYEKL. This CDR3 comprises 19 residues. In DNA, the CDR3 is TGCGCCAGCAGCCAAGATGTTGGCGGTTTAAGAAATGGTGATCAGCCCCAGCATTTT. Its protein product is CASSQDVGGLRNGDQPQHF.

The chain is built from TRBV7-2 and TRBJ2-3; 12 bases fit TRBD2. Trimming removed 5 bases from V and 3 bases from J; junction bases left unmatched: 9. Germline CDR1 SGHTA, CDR2 FQGNSA. The CDR3 runs to 17 residues. This chain's CDR3 is CASSPRTSGEQTDTQYF. The CDR3 DNA sequence: TGTGCCAGCAGCCCCCGGACTAGCGGGGAGCAGACAGATACGCAGTATTTT.

The rearrangement joins TRBV6-6 to TRBJ1-2, with D perhaps matching TRBD1 (6 bases). CDR3 length: 14 amino acids. Trimming took off 2 bases at V and 1 base at J, with 8 bases between the two ends. Looked up from germline, CDR1 is MNHNY and CDR2 is SVGAGI (reference sequence). The chain's CDR3 is CASSYRTDNYGYTF. The CDR3 nucleotides are TGTGCCAGCAGTTACCGGACAGATAACTATGGCTACACCTTC.

This chain connects TRBV7-2 to TRBJ1-2; 7 nucleotides align to TRBD1. Germline V gene sequence: CDR1 SGHTA, CDR2 FQGNSA. The CDR3 sequence is 16 residues long. J lost 2 bases, V lost 5 bases, and 11 bases had no gene match. The CDR3 spells CASSPSWTGSNYGYTF. CDR3 DNA sequence: TGTGCCAGCAGCCCCAGCTGGACAGGTTCCAACTATGGCTACACCTTC.

The V call is TRBV30, the J call TRBJ2-1; 12 positions agree with TRBD2. Looked up from germline, CDR1 is GTSNPN and CDR2 is SVGIG (reference sequence). Losses at the gene ends were 0 bases for V and 5 bases for J; bases not matched to a gene: 2. CDR3 size: 15 residues. DNA for the CDR3: TGTGCCTGGAGTGTACGACTAGCGGGGGACAATGAGCAGTTCTTC. This codes for CAWSVRLAGDNEQFF.

CDR3 amino acids: CASSLGGRNSPLHF. CDR3 nucleotide sequence: TGTGCCAGCAGCTTAGGTGGCAGAAATTCACCCCTCCACTTT. The chain links TRBV7-8 to TRBJ1-6; D is uncertain. V dropped 1 base and J dropped 7 bases, with 8 bases sitting between them. This CDR3 is built from 14 residues. CDR1 is SGHVS and CDR2 is FQNEAQ in the germline V gene.

The rearrangement links TRBV6-5 to TRBJ1-2; possible D gene TRBD1, 6 bases. The CDR3 sequence is 16 residues long. The ends were cut back, 4 bases at V and 6 bases at J, with 21 bases in the middle. Germline CDR1 MNHEY, CDR2 SVGAGI. The CDR3 nucleotides are TGTGCCAGCAGTTCACTCACAGGGTGGGGATGGAATGGCTACACCTTC. Its protein product is CASSSLTGWGWNGYTF.

The chain employs TRBV11-2 and TRBJ2-3; maybe TRBD1 (5 bases). The germline V gene has CDR1 SGHAT and CDR2 FQNNGV. The length of the CDR3 is 15 residues. The V end was cut by 7 bases, the J end by 5 bases, with 19 bases between. The DNA of the CDR3 is TGTGCCAGCACCCCCCGAGGCCCCCAGGGAGATACGCAGTATTTT. Protein sequence: CASTPRGPQGDTQYF.

This clone was observed a handful of times. The genes are TRBV7-6 and TRBJ1-1; TRBD1 is a possible D gene (6 bases). Trimming took 3 bases from V and 1 from J, leaving 18 bases between them. CDR3 length: 17 residues. Germline-derived CDR1 and CDR2 are SGHVS and FNYEAQ. The CDR3 loop reads CASSFLSTTGTNTEAFF. CDR3 nucleotides: TGTGCCAGCAGCTTTCTTTCCACCACAGGGACGAACACTGAAGCTTTCTTT. Supplemented by reference TRBV7-6 and TRBJ1-1, the full variable domain reads GAGVSQSPRYKVTKRGQDVALRCDPISGHVSLYWYRQALGQGPEFLTYFNYEAQQDKSGLPNDRFSAERPEGSISTLTIQRTEQRDSAMYRCASSFLSTTGTNTEAFFGQGTRLTVV.

This chain joins TRBV6-1 and TRBJ2-7; D gene ambiguous. Trimming removed 7 bases at V and 5 bases at J, with 9 bases between. The CDR3 extends over 11 amino acids. Looked up from germline, CDR1 is MNHNS and CDR2 is SASEGT. CDR3 region: CASKKTDEQYF. The CDR3 coding sequence is TGTGCCAGCAAGAAAACGGACGAGCAGTACTTC.

The J gene is TRBJ2-2, the V gene TRBV5-1, with D perhaps TRBD2 (5 bases). The germline gives CDR1 SGHRS, CDR2 YFSETQ. CDR3 length: 15 residues. The V and J ends lost 3 bases and 6 bases respectively, with 15 bases between them. The CDR3 coding sequence is TGCGCCAGCAGCTATGGACGGGGATCGGCCGGGGAGCTGTTTTTT. It encodes CASSYGRGSAGELFF.

The chain has TRBV28 and TRBJ1-1, with D hard to call. The CDR3 loop spans 11 amino acids. V was cut by 8 bases and J by 2 bases, with 6 bases left in between. CDR1 and CDR2 (germline): MDHEN, SYDVKM. This CDR3 reads CASCVNTEAFF. The CDR3 DNA sequence: TGTGCCAGCTGTGTAAACACTGAAGCTTTCTTT.

The DNA for the CDR3 is TGTGCCAGCAGTTCGAGGGACAGTAGCACCTTC. It codes for CASSSRDSSTF. The chain carries TRBV6-5 and TRBJ1-2; TRBD1 matches at 7 bases. V was pared by 4 bases and J by 13 bases, with 6 bases of the junction left unmatched. The germline V gene has CDR1 MNHEY and CDR2 SVGAGI. The length of the CDR3 is 11 residues.

The V call is TRBV2, the J call TRBJ2-7; perhaps TRBD1 as D (6 bases). V was shortened by 8 bases and J by 7 bases, with 18 bases between the two germline ends. CDR3 length: 13 amino acids. Germline CDR1 is SNHLY and CDR2 is FYNNEI. CDR3 DNA: TGTGCCAGCGGGACATATCCCTTGTGGGAGCAGTACTTC. This gives the protein CASGTYPLWEQYF.